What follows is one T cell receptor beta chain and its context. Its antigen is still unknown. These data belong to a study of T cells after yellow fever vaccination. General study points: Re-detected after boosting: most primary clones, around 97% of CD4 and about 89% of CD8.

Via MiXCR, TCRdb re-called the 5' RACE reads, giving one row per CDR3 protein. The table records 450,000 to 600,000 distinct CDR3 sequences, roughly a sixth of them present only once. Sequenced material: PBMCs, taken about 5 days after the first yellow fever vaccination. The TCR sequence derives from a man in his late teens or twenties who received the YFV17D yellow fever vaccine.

The CDR3 DNA sequence: TGCGCCAGCAGCCAAGGCGTTTCAGCGTACTCTGGAAACACCATATATTTT. It is translated as CASSQGVSAYSGNTIYF. V and J are TRBV4-3 and TRBJ1-3; D uncertain. This CDR3 contains 17 residues. V was cut by 1 base and J by 0 bases, with 13 bases left in between. CDR1 and CDR2 from the germline V gene are LGHNA and YSLEER.